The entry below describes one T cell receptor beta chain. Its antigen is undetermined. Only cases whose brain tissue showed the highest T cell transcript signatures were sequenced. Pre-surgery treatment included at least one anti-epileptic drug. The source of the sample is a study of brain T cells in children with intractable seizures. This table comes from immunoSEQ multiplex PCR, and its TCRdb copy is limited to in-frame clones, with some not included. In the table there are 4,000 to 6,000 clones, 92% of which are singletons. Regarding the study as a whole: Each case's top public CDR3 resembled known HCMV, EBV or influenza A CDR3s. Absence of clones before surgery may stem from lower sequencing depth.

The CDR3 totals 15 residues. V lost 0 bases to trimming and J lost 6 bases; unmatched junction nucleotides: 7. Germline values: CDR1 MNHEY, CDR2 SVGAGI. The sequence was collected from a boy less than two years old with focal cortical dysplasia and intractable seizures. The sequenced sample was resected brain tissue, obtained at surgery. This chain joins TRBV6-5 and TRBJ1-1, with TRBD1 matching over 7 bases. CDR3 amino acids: CASSYSTGKGSEAFF. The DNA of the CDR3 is TGTGCCAGCAGTTACTCGACAGGGAAAGGCTCTGAAGCTTTCTTT.